This is a list of T cell receptor beta chains from one sample in a study of metastatic and nonmetastatic thyroid tumors. TCRdb re-called the PCR reads via MiXCR. The sample holds about 25,000 clones, 20% seen once. Input material: adjacent normal tissue. The receptors here all came from a female donor with papillary thyroid cancer or a benign thyroid nodule (not recorded which). Some clones in this sample may be carry-over from other donors' samples. Both conserved end residues are part of each CDR3. The D gene is left open where the match is weak. The size field is filled for only some rows; it gives once, few, many or a size class.

TRBV12-3/TRBV12-4	TRBJ2-5	-	many	CASSFAGPETQYF	TGTGCCAGCAGTTTTGCGGGACCGGAGACCCAGTACTTC
TRBV6-2/TRBV6-3	TRBJ1-5	-	-	CASSYRDNQPQHF	TGTGCCAGCAGTTACAGGGACAATCAGCCCCAGCATTTT
TRBV6-5	TRBJ2-3	-	many	CASSYSIGFERDTQYF	TGTGCCAGCAGTTACTCGATTGGGTTCGAGCGGGATACGCAGTATTTT
TRBV29-1	TRBJ2-2	-	many	CSVEQNTGELFF	TGCAGCGTTGAACAGAACACCGGGGAGCTGTTTTTT
TRBV6-1	TRBJ2-7	-	-	CASSLGPTYEQYF	TGTGCCAGCAGTTTAGGGCCCACCTACGAGCAGTACTTC
TRBV12-3/TRBV12-4	TRBJ2-3	TRBD2	medium-sized	CASSFLAGGNADTQYF	TGTGCCAGCAGTTTCCTAGCGGGAGGGAATGCGGATACGCAGTATTTT
TRBV6-1	TRBJ2-3	-	many	CASRFDYSTDTQYF	TGTGCCAGCAGATTCGACTATAGCACAGATACGCAGTATTTT
TRBV9	TRBJ1-1	TRBD1	once	CASSVASGQALRGFEAFF	TGTGCCAGCAGCGTAGCTTCTGGACAGGCCCTGAGGGGCTTTGAAGCTTTCTTT
TRBV6-1	TRBJ2-7	TRBD2	medium-sized	CASSEARGLAIYEQYF	TGTGCCAGCAGTGAAGCGCGGGGACTAGCAATCTACGAGCAGTACTTC
TRBV10-3	TRBJ1-3	-	many	CAISEPRSGNTIYF	TGTGCCATCAGTGAACCCCGATCTGGAAACACCATATATTTT
TRBV20-1	TRBJ2-3	-	-	CSARKVGGGDTQYF	TGCAGTGCTAGGAAGGTAGGGGGAGGAGATACGCAGTATTTT
TRBV6-1	TRBJ1-1	-	-	CASSEFNVKAPTEAFF	TGTGCCAGCAGTGAATTCAATGTTAAGGCCCCCACTGAAGCTTTCTTT
TRBV6-2/TRBV6-3	TRBJ2-7	-	medium-sized	CASSYLGIAYEQYF	TGTGCCAGCAGTTACCTGGGGATTGCCTACGAGCAGTACTTC
TRBV20-1	TRBJ1-5	-	once	CSASVPGVISNHPQHF	TGCAGTGCTAGCGTCCCAGGGGTAATTAGCAATCATCCCCAGCATTTT
TRBV9	TRBJ2-6	-	-	CASSVGSGDSGANVLTF	TGTGCCAGCAGCGTAGGATCAGGAGACTCTGGGGCCAACGTCCTGACTTTC
TRBV7-9	TRBJ1-1	-	-	CASSLSPGLGAEAFF	TGTGCCAGCAGCTTATCCCCAGGGTTGGGAGCTGAAGCTTTCTTT
TRBV28	TRBJ2-4	-	many	CASSLLMSTGAKNIQYF	TGTGCCAGCAGTCTGTTAATGTCGACCGGAGCCAAAAACATTCAGTACTTC
TRBV7-2	TRBJ2-7	-	medium-sized	CASSLAGYYEQYF	TGTGCCAGCAGCTTAGCGGGATATTACGAGCAGTACTTC
TRBV30	TRBJ1-2	TRBD1	many	CARGTGQGNYGYTF	TGTGCCCGGGGTACGGGACAGGGGAACTATGGCTACACCTTC
TRBV28	TRBJ2-7	-	large	CASSSTQTWTGYEQYF	TGTGCCAGCAGTTCCACCCAGACCTGGACTGGATACGAGCAGTACTTC
TRBV20-1	TRBJ1-5	-	many	CSARVGGRDQPQHF	TGCAGTGCTAGAGTGGGGGGAAGGGATCAGCCCCAGCATTTT
TRBV15	TRBJ1-6	-	-	CATSVRVDSPLHF	TGTGCCACCAGTGTGAGGGTGGATTCACCCCTCCACTTT
TRBV4-3	TRBJ2-1	TRBD2	many	CASSRFSGGSSYNEQFF	TGCGCCAGCAGCCGATTTAGCGGGGGGAGCTCCTACAATGAGCAGTTCTTC
TRBV15	TRBJ2-5	-	many	CATSRPWGGRNPQETQYF	TGTGCCACCAGCAGGCCCTGGGGCGGAAGGAACCCACAAGAGACCCAGTACTTC
TRBV20-1	TRBJ2-1	TRBD2	-	CSARGGNEQFF	TGCAGTGCTAGGGGGGGGAATGAGCAGTTCTTC
TRBV29-1	TRBJ1-2	-	many	CSVEEAGGYGYTF	TGCAGCGTTGAAGAGGCGGGGGGCTATGGCTACACCTTC
TRBV6-1	TRBJ2-7	-	medium-sized	CASSPDRHEQYF	TGTGCCAGCAGTCCCGATCGTCATGAGCAGTACTTC
TRBV28	TRBJ1-1	-	medium-sized	CASSFPSRWDTEAFF	TGTGCCAGCAGTTTTCCCTCAAGGTGGGACACTGAAGCTTTCTTT
TRBV7-8	TRBJ2-7	-	medium-sized	CASSFDRSYEQYF	TGTGCCAGCAGCTTTGATCGGTCCTACGAGCAGTACTTC
TRBV7-2	TRBJ2-7	TRBD2	medium-sized	CASSFGGSGSYEQYF	TGTGCCAGCAGCTTCGGCGGGAGTGGGTCCTACGAGCAGTACTTC
TRBV10-1	TRBJ1-2	-	-	CASSESAANYGYTF	TGCGCCAGCAGTGAGTCGGCAGCTAACTATGGCTACACCTTC
TRBV10-3	TRBJ2-1	TRBD2	-	CAITESTSVTVSSYNEQFF	TGTGCCATCACCGAGAGCACTAGCGTGACTGTGAGCTCCTACAATGAGCAGTTCTTC
TRBV18	TRBJ1-2	-	many	CASSPDSQYGYTF	TGTGCCAGCTCACCGGACAGCCAATATGGCTACACCTTC
TRBV4-1	TRBJ1-3	TRBD1	many	CASSQADRSGNTIYF	TGCGCCAGCAGCCAGGCGGACAGGTCTGGAAACACCATATATTTT
TRBV6-5	TRBJ1-2	TRBD1	medium-sized	CASSYGTGGVGYTF	TGTGCCAGCAGTTACGGGACAGGGGGCGTTGGCTACACCTTC
TRBV28	TRBJ1-5	TRBD1	few	CASSFYRGRNQPQHF	TGTGCCAGCAGTTTTTACAGGGGCCGCAATCAGCCCCAGCATTTT
TRBV12-3/TRBV12-4	TRBJ2-3	-	few	CASSLGLSSTDTQYF	TGTGCCAGCAGTTTGGGACTCAGCTCAACAGATACGCAGTATTTT
TRBV28	TRBJ1-6	TRBD1	medium-sized	CASSLRRQGSYNSPLHF	TGTGCCAGCAGTTTGAGGAGACAGGGATCCTATAATTCACCCCTCCACTTT
TRBV19	TRBJ2-6	-	few	CASSPLESGDNVLTF	TGTGCCAGTAGTCCCCTGGAGTCTGGGGACAACGTCCTGACTTTC
TRBV27	TRBJ2-7	TRBD2	few	CASSSRLAGDEQYF	TGTGCCAGCAGTTCCCGACTAGCTGGAGACGAGCAGTACTTC
TRBV6-1	TRBJ1-6	-	medium-sized	CASTLGPYNSPLHF	TGTGCCAGCACCTTGGGACCTTATAATTCACCCCTCCACTTT
TRBV20-1	TRBJ1-1	-	-	CSARDFGGTMGRNTEAFF	TGCAGTGCTAGAGATTTTGGGGGGACAATGGGCCGGAACACTGAAGCTTTCTTT
TRBV18	TRBJ2-1	TRBD2	many	CASSPSGLAGGPFF	TGTGCCAGCTCACCATCGGGACTAGCGGGAGGACCGTTCTTC
TRBV7-8	TRBJ1-2	-	many	CASSLIQGPYGYTF	TGTGCCAGCAGCCTAATACAGGGCCCTTATGGCTACACCTTC
TRBV27	TRBJ2-1	TRBD2	-	CASSSSGSYNEQFF	TGTGCCAGCAGCTCTAGCGGATCCTACAATGAGCAGTTCTTC
TRBV12-3/TRBV12-4	TRBJ2-1	TRBD2	medium-sized	CASSFSGTRNEQFF	TGTGCCAGCAGTTTTAGCGGGACGAGGAATGAGCAGTTCTTC
TRBV9	TRBJ1-5	-	-	CASSVADNQPQHF	TGTGCCAGCAGCGTTGCGGACAATCAGCCCCAGCATTTT
TRBV2	TRBJ2-1	TRBD2	many	CASSEVPNSGSTFISPRNEQFF	TGTGCCAGCAGTGAAGTCCCAAATAGCGGGAGCACATTTATTTCCCCCCGCAATGAGCAGTTCTTC
TRBV11-2	TRBJ2-7	-	few	CASSPLAGGYSYEQYF	TGTGCCAGCAGCCCCTTGGCAGGGGGGTACTCCTACGAGCAGTACTTC
TRBV20-1	TRBJ2-1	-	many	CSARDESGTHHYNEQFF	TGCAGTGCTAGAGATGAAAGTGGGACGCACCACTACAATGAGCAGTTCTTC